This T cell receptor (beta chain) emerged from a study of cytomegalovirus exposure and HLA in healthy donors. 60 Vbeta and 13 Jbeta primers were used in PCR. TCRdb's copy holds only in-frame clones and misses some; the assay was immunoSEQ multiplex PCR. The sample holds over 70,000 clones, over 65% seen once. This clone was detected once. V trimming: 8 bases; J trimming: 5 bases; junction bases outside the gene matches: 13. Germline V gene sequence: CDR1 GTSNPN, CDR2 SVGIG (reference sequence). The CDR3 runs 15 residues. The receptor was derived from a man aged 50 to 60 in good health and CMV-seropositive. Sequencing was carried out using PBMCs. The chain is built from TRBV30 and TRBJ1-1; 11 bases align to TRBD1. CDR3 DNA: TGTGCCGGGGGAGCCCGGGACAGGGGGAGAACTGAAGCTTTCTTT. It yields the protein CAGGARDRGRTEAFF.